This T cell receptor (beta chain) was recorded in a study of blood T cell repertoires in COVID-19. Across the study: The United States, Italy and Spain were the sources of the acute and convalescent COVID-19 samples. T cells, B-cell-depleted T cells, or PBMCs provided the cDNA or gDNA that served as material.

Germline V CDR1 and CDR2: MNHEY, SMNVEV (reference sequence). The CDR3 is 19 amino acids. Trimming removed 7 bases from V and 1 base from J, with 26 bases in between. Authors' data handling: Scientists estimated how many nucleated cells there were by amplifying reference gene primers. Assay: immunoSEQ multiplex PCR; the TCRdb copy retains only in-frame clones and omits some. V, J and clone size were drawn from that table, and D and trimming were deduced from the DNA. The data hold a few hundred thousand clones, with approximately 88% observed a single time. In this sample, this clone turned up a few times.

The clonotype was recovered from a woman in her 50s with COVID-19, enrolled during active disease. The material sequenced was peripheral blood. The rearrangement uses TRBV27 and TRBJ1-5; a weak D match, TRBD1 (6 bases). The chain's CDR3 is CASNLIGQRERWSNQPQHF. The DNA of the CDR3 is TGTGCCAGCAATCTAATAGGACAGAGGGAGAGGTGGAGCAATCAGCCCCAGCATTTT.